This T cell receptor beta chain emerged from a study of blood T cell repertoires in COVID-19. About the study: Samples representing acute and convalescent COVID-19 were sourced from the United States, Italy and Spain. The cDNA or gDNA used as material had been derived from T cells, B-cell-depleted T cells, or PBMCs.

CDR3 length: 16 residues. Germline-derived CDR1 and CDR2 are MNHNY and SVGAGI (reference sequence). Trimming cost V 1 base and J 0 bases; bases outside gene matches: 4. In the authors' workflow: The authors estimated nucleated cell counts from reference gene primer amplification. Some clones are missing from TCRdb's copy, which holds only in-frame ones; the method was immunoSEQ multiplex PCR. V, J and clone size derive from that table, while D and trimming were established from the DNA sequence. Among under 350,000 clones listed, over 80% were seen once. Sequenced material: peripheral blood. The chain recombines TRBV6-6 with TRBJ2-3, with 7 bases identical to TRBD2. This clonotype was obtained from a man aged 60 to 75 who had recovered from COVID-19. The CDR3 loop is CASSYLGTTSTDTQYF. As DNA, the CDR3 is TGTGCCAGCAGTTACTTAGGGACTACTAGCACAGATACGCAGTATTTT.